One and the same sample provided the 14 T cell receptor beta chains below, sequenced in a study of molecular identifiers for immune sequencing clone quantification. TCRdb redid the calling of the PCR reads with MiXCR, one entry per CDR3 protein. The table includes about half a million distinct CDR3 sequences, under 30% detected once. The sequencing input was naive CD8+ T cells from blood, with Jurkat cell RNA spiked in. Subset meaning: FACS-sorted CD8+CD4-CCR7+CD45RA+ naive T cells. The receptor source for this set is a human donor in good health. Some libraries in this study had Jurkat cell RNA spiked in.

With regard to this clonotype: This could be a read error, since a much larger clone is one nucleotide away. The chain employs TRBV5-3 and TRBJ1-5, with 9 positions matching TRBD1. TRBV5-3 is known as an ORF, though its function is uncertain. The length of the CDR3 is 14 residues. The CDR3 reads CASSWTGVNQPQHF. DNA of the CDR3: TGTGCCAGCAGCTGGACAGGGGTTAATCAGCCCCAGCATTTT.

The table lists this clonotype with many counts. The gene calls are TRBV4-1 and TRBJ2-1, with 10 bases fitting TRBD1. Germline V CDR1 and CDR2: MGHRA, YSYEKL. J was trimmed by 8 bases and V by 3 bases; bases with no gene match: 1. This CDR3 has 13 amino acids. CDR3 amino acids: CASSQDRGDEQFF. CDR3 in DNA: TGCGCCAGCAGCCAGGACAGGGGGGATGAGCAGTTCTTC.

This sequence joins TRBV28 and TRBJ2-7; D not certain. Per the germline V gene, CDR1 is MDHEN and CDR2 is SYDVKM. This CDR3 contains 14 residues. Trimming removed 2 bases at V and 2 bases at J, with 10 bases between. The CDR3 sequence is CASSLHSTTYEQYF. The DNA for the CDR3 is TGTGCCAGCAGTTTACATTCAACAACCTACGAGCAGTACTTC.

This clonotype was observed a few times. This chain joins TRBV5-6 and TRBJ1-4; TRBD1 matches 10 bases. The germline V gene has CDR1 SGHDT and CDR2 YYEEEE. CDR3 length: 14 residues. V was pared by 4 bases and J by 8 bases, with 5 bases of the junction left unmatched. The CDR3 loop is CASSPGQGVEKLFF. In DNA, the CDR3 is TGTGCCAGCAGCCCAGGACAGGGGGTCGAAAAACTGTTTTTT.

The V gene is TRBV2, the J gene TRBJ1-1; D gene ambiguous. Germline values: CDR1 SNHLY, CDR2 FYNNEI. V gave up 6 bases and J gave up 4 bases, with 15 bases separating them. The CDR3 is 14 amino acids. This CDR3 is CASRATPRSTEAFF. In DNA form, the CDR3 reads TGTGCCAGCAGGGCCACACCCAGGAGCACTGAAGCTTTCTTT.

The rearrangement joins TRBV30 to TRBJ2-1; no definite D call. The V gene's germline CDR1 is GTSNPN and CDR2 SVGIG (reference sequence). Trimming removed 2 bases from V and 6 bases from J, with 8 bases in between. The CDR3 consists of 12 residues. CDR3 DNA sequence: TGTGCCTGGAGTATCAGCGTCAATGAGCAGTTCTTC. It yields the protein CAWSISVNEQFF.

Concerning this clonotype: Given a much more abundant clone one base away, this may be a read error. The V gene is TRBV7-8, the J gene TRBJ2-3; no clear D. This CDR3 contains 16 residues. Germline V CDR1 and CDR2: SGHVS, FQNEAQ. The CDR3 nucleotides are TGTGCCGGCAGCTATTCACGCAGCTCTAGCACAGATACGCAGTATTTT. Translating gives CAGSYSRSSSTDTQYF.

A note on this clonotype: A much more abundant neighbour one base away suggests this may be a read error. V gene TRBV6-5 combines with J gene TRBJ1-5; 11 bases match TRBD1. Germline V lookup: CDR1 MNHEY, CDR2 SVGAGI. The CDR3 runs 15 residues. DNA of the CDR3: TGTGCCAGCAGGCCGGGACAGGGGGTTAATCAGCTCCAGCATTTT. Translating it yields CASRPGQGVNQLQHF.

This clonotype came up a few times. A much larger clonotype is one base distant, so this may be a read error. Because the CDR3 is missing its conserved closing phenylalanine or tryptophan, this is likely a read error. CDR3 region: CSARVYRGSEQYL. In DNA form, the CDR3 reads TGCAGTGCTAGGGTTTACAGGGGGAGCGAGCAGTACCTC. The chain has TRBV20-1 and TRBJ2-7; 8 nucleotides align to TRBD1. CDR1 is DFQATT, CDR2 SNEGSKA, per germline (reference sequence). The CDR3 has 13 residues. Trimming took 3 bases from V and 6 from J; bases not matched to a gene: 7.

The V call is TRBV9, the J call TRBJ1-3; D unresolved. The V end was cut by 0 bases, the J end by 0 bases, with 10 bases between. CDR3 length: 16 amino acids. Germline loops: CDR1 SGDLS, CDR2 YYNGEE. The CDR3 sequence is CASSVGELSSGNTIYF. The DNA for the CDR3 is TGTGCCAGCAGCGTAGGGGAGCTGAGCTCTGGAAACACCATATATTTT.

Of note for this clonotype: The junction differs from germline at one of its ends, possibly a read error. The genes are TRBV7-2 and TRBJ1-5, with D possibly being TRBD1 (6 bases). The CDR3 sequence is 17 residues long. Germline CDR1 and CDR2: SGHTA and FQGNSA. The CDR3 region has the DNA TGTGCCAGCAGCCCAACGAGCAGGGGTAGAGGCAATCAGTCCCAGCATTTT. This translates into CASSPTSRGRGNQSQHF.

This clonotype appeared a few times. The chain uses TRBV14 and TRBJ2-1; D may correspond to TRBD1 or TRBD2 (6 bases each). Between the trimmed V and J ends, which lost 5 bases and 12 bases, there was a span of 11 bases. This CDR3 is built from 11 residues. Germline assignment: CDR1 SGHDN and CDR2 FVKESK. CDR3: CASSWGAGQFF. The CDR3 coding sequence is TGTGCCAGCAGCTGGGGGGCCGGGCAGTTCTTC.

The chain couples TRBV5-6 to TRBJ1-1; D remains ambiguous. The CDR3 extends over 14 amino acids. From germline, CDR1 is SGHDT and CDR2 YYEEEE. V lost 2 bases and J lost 2, with 10 bases in between. The CDR3 spells CASSFVSLNTEAFF. In DNA, the CDR3 is TGTGCCAGCAGCTTCGTGAGCCTCAACACTGAAGCTTTCTTT.

Many counts were recorded for this clonotype. The chain couples TRBV9 to TRBJ1-5; 7 bases match TRBD1. CDR3 length: 14 amino acids. V was clipped by 4 bases and J by 5 bases; unmatched bases: 6. CDR1 is SGDLS, CDR2 YYNGEE, per germline. CDR3 sequence (DNA): TGTGCCAGCAGCCCCGACAGGGTCGATCAGCCCCAGCATTTT. It yields the protein CASSPDRVDQPQHF.